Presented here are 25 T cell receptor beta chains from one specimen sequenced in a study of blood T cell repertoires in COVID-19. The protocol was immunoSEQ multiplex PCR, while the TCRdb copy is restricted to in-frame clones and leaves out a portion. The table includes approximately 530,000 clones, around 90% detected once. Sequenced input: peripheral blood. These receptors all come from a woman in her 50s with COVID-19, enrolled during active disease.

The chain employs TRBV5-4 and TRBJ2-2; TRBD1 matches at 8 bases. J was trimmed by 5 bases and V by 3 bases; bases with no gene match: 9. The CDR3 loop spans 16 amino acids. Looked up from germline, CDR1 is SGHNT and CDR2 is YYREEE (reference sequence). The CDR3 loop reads CASSSPGQELTGELFF. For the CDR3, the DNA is TGTGCCAGCAGCTCCCCGGGACAGGAACTAACCGGGGAGCTGTTTTTT. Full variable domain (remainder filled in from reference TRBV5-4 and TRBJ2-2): ETGVTQSPTHLIKTRGQQVTLRCSSQSGHNTVSWYQQALGQGPQFIFQYYREEENGRGNFPPRFSGLQFPNYSSELNVNALELDDSALYLCASSSPGQELTGELFFGEGSRLTVL.

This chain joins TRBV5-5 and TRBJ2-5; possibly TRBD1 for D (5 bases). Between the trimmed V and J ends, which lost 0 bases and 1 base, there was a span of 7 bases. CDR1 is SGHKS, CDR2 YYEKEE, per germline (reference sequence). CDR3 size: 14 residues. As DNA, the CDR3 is TGTGCCAGCAGCTTGGGGGGCTCCCAAGAGACCCAGTACTTC. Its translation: CASSLGGSQETQYF.

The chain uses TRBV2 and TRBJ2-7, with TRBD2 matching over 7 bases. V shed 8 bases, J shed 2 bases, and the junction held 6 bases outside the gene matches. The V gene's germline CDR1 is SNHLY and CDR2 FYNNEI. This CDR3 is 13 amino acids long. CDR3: CASGREQTYEQYF. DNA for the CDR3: TGTGCCAGCGGGCGGGAGCAAACCTACGAGCAGTACTTC.

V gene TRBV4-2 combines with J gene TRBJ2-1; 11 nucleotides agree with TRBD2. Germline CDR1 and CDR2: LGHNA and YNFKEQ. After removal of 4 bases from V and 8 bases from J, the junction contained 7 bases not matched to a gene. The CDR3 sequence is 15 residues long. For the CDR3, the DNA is TGTGCCAGCAGCCCAACTAGCGGGGGATTGTATGAGCAGTTCTTC. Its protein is CASSPTSGGLYEQFF.

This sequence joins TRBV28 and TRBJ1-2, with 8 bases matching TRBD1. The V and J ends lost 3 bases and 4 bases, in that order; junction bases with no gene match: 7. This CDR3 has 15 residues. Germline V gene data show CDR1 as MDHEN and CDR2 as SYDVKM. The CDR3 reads CASSFGQGRSYGYTF. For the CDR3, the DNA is TGTGCCAGCAGTTTCGGACAGGGACGGAGCTATGGCTACACCTTC.

In nucleotides, the CDR3 is TGTGCCAGCAGCCCCGGGACAGGCCTCGAGCAGTACTTC. Its protein is CASSPGTGLEQYF. The chain uses TRBV5-6 and TRBJ2-7; 8 nucleotides agree with TRBD1. Trimming removed 4 bases from V and 6 bases from J; junction bases left unmatched: 6. The CDR3 has 13 amino acids. Germline V gives CDR1 SGHDT, CDR2 YYEEEE.

The CDR3 region has the DNA TGTGCCAGCAGCTACGGGACTTCCTATAATTCACCCCTCCACTTT. Amino acid sequence: CASSYGTSYNSPLHF. V and J are TRBV5-6 and TRBJ1-6, with D maybe TRBD1 (5 bases). The V end was cut by 3 bases, the J end by 1 base, with 8 bases between. CDR3 length: 15 amino acids. Germline V gene sequence: CDR1 SGHDT, CDR2 YYEEEE.

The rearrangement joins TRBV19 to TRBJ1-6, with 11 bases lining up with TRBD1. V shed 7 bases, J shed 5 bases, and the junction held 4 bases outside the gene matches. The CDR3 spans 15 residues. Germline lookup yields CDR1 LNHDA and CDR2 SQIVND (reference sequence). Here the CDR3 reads CASTGQGAHNSPLHF. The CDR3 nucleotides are TGTGCCAGTACTGGACAGGGGGCCCATAATTCACCCCTCCACTTT.

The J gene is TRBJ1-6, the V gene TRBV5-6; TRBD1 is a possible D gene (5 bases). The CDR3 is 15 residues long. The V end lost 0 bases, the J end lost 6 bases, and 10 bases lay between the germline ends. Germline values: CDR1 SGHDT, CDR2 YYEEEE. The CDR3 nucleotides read TGTGCCAGCAGCTTGGCGGCGGGGGTTAATTCACCCCTCCACTTT. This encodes CASSLAAGVNSPLHF.

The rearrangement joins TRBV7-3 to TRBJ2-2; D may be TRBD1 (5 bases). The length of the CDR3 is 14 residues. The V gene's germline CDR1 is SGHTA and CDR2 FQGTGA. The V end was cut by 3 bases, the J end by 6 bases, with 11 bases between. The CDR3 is CASSFDRRAGELFF. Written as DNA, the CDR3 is TGTGCCAGCAGCTTTGACAGAAGGGCCGGGGAGCTGTTTTTT.

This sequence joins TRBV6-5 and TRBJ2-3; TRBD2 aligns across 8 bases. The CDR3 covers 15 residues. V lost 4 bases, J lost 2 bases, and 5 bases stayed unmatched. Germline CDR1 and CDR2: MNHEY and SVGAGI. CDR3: CASSSLAGLTDTQYF. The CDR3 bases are TGTGCCAGCAGTTCCTTAGCGGGGCTCACAGATACGCAGTATTTT.

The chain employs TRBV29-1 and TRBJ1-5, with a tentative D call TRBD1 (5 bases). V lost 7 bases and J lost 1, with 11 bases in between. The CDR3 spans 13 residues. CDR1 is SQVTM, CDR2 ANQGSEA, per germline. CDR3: CSAGGPSNQPQHF. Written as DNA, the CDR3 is TGCAGCGCCGGGGGACCCAGCAATCAGCCCCAGCATTTT.

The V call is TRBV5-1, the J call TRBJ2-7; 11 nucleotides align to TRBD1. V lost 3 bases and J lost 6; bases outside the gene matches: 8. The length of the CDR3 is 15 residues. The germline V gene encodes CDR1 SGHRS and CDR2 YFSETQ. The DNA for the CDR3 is TGCGCCAGCAGCTCCCTCGGACAGGGGGCATCCGAGCAGTACTTC. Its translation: CASSSLGQGASEQYF.

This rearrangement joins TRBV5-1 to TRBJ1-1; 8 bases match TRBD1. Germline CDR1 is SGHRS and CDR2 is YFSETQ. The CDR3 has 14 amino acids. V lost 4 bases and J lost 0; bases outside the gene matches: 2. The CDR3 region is CASSGQGMNTEAFF. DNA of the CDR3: TGCGCCAGCAGCGGACAGGGCATGAACACTGAAGCTTTCTTT. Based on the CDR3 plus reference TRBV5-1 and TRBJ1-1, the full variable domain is KAGVTQTPRYLIKTRGQQVTLSCSPISGHRSVSWYQQTPGQGLQFLFEYFSETQRNKGNFPGRFSGRQFSNSRSEMNVSTLELGDSALYLCASSGQGMNTEAFFGQGTRLTVV.

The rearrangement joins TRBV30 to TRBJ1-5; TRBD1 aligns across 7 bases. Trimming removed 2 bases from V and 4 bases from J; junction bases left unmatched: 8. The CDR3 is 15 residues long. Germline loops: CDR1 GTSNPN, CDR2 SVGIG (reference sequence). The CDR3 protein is CAWSLRDRLNQPQHF. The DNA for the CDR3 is TGTGCCTGGAGTCTCCGGGACAGACTGAATCAGCCCCAGCATTTT.

CDR3 bases: TGTGCCAGCAGCCAAGGGACTAGCGTGGGGCGGGGCACAGATACGCAGTATTTT. This gives the protein CASSQGTSVGRGTDTQYF. The rearrangement links TRBV4-2 to TRBJ2-3; 9 nucleotides align to TRBD2. Looked up from germline, CDR1 is LGHNA and CDR2 is YNFKEQ. Trimming took 1 base from V and 1 from J; bases not matched to a gene: 9. The CDR3 spans 18 residues.

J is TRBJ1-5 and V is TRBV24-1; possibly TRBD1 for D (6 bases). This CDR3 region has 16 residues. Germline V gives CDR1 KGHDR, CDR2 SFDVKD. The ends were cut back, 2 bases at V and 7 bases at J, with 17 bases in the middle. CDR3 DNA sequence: TGTGCCACCAGTGATTCAGGGGTCGGCAGTTGGCAGCCCCAGCATTTT. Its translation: CATSDSGVGSWQPQHF.

The CDR3 DNA follows: TGCGCCAGCAGCCCCGGGGACAGGGGGCGCGCCGGGGAGCTGTTTTTT. This encodes CASSPGDRGRAGELFF. The V call is TRBV5-1, the J call TRBJ2-2, with 12 bases matching TRBD1. Germline-derived CDR1 and CDR2 are SGHRS and YFSETQ. The CDR3 runs to 16 residues. J gave up 6 bases and V 4 bases, and 7 bases lay outside the gene matches. Full variable domain (rest looked up from reference TRBV5-1 and TRBJ2-2): KAGVTQTPRYLIKTRGQQVTLSCSPISGHRSVSWYQQTPGQGLQFLFEYFSETQRNKGNFPGRFSGRQFSNSRSEMNVSTLELGDSALYLCASSPGDRGRAGELFFGEGSRLTVL.

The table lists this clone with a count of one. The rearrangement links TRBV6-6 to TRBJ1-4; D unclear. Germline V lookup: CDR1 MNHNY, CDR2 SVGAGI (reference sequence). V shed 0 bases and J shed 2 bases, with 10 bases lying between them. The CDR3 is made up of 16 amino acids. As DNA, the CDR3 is TGTGCCAGCAGTTACTCGATCAGAAACACTAATGAAAAACTGTTTTTT. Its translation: CASSYSIRNTNEKLFF.

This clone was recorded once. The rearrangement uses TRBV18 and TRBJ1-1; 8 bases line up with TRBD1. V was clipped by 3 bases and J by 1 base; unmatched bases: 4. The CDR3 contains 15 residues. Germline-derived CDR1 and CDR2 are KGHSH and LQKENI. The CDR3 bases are TGTGCCAGCTCACCGCCACAGGGGGAGAACACTGAAGCTTTCTTT. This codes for CASSPPQGENTEAFF. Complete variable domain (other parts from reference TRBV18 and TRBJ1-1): NAGVMQNPRHLVRRRGQEARLRCSPMKGHSHVYWYRQLPEEGLKFMVYLQKENIIDESGMPKERFSAEFPKEGPSILRIQQVVRGDSAAYFCASSPPQGENTEAFFGQGTRLTVV.

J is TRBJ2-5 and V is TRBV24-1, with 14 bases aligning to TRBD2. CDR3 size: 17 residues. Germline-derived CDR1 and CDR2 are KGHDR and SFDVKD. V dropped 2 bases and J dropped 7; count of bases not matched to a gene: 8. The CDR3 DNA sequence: TGTGCCACCAGTGATTCGACTAGCGGGGGGGCCGGGGGGACCCAGTACTTC. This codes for CATSDSTSGGAGGTQYF.

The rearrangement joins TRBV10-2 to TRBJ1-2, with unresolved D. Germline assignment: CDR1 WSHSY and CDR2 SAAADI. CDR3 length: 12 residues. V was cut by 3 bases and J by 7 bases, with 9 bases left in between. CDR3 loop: CASSDNPGGYTF. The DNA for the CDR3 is TGCGCCAGCAGTGATAACCCCGGTGGCTACACCTTC.

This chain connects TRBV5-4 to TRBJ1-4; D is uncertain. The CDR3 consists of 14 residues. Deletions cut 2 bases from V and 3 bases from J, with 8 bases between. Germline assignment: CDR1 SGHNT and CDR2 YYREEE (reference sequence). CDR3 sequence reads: CASSLAGANEKLFF. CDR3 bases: TGTGCCAGCAGCTTAGCTGGAGCTAATGAAAAACTGTTTTTT.

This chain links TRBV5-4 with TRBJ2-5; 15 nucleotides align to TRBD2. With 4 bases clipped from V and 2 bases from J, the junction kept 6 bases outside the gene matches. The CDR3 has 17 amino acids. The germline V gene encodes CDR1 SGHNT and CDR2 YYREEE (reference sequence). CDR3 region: CASSTGGTSGGQETQYF. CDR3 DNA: TGTGCCAGCAGCACAGGGGGGACTAGCGGGGGGCAAGAGACCCAGTACTTC.

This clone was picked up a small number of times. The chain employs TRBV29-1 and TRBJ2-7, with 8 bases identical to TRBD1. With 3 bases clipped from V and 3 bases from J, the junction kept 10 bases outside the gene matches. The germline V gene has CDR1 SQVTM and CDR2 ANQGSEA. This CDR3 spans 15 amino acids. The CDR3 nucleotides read TGCAGCGTTGATACGAGGACCGGGACAGGCTACGAGCAGTACTTC. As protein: CSVDTRTGTGYEQYF.